Here is one TCR beta chain with its context. The antigen is undetermined. V lost 5 bases and J 9 bases, leaving 17 bases between the germline ends. The CDR3 has 15 residues. Germline V CDR1 and CDR2: MNHNS, SASEGT. This entry comes from a study of T cells in Graves' hyperthyroidism and ophthalmopathy. General study findings and limits: Most thyroid clonotypes with frequency above 0.001 were detected in blood. Ophthalmopathy and stable hyperthyroidism were separated by a 13 V-J model.

Patients aged 18 to 65 had newly diagnosed hyperthyroidism of under 2 months' duration. Template material for amplifying TCR beta CDR3 regions consisted of RNA transcripts. Primed by the HTBI set, a first-round RT-PCR was run on the TCR CDR3. Via MiXCR, TCRdb re-called the multiplex PCR reads, giving one row per CDR3 protein. The sample lists roughly 360,000 distinct CDR3 sequences; 13% were seen once. The sequenced sample was blood. This chain uses TRBV6-1 with TRBJ1-6; D is possibly TRBD1 (5 bases). This receptor was obtained from a man aged 25 to 45 with Graves' hyperthyroidism that later progressed to Graves' ophthalmopathy. CDR3 sequence reads: CASSSGPGGSSPLHF. In DNA form, the CDR3 reads TGTGCCAGCAGTTCCGGACCCGGGGGGAGTTCACCCCTCCACTTT.